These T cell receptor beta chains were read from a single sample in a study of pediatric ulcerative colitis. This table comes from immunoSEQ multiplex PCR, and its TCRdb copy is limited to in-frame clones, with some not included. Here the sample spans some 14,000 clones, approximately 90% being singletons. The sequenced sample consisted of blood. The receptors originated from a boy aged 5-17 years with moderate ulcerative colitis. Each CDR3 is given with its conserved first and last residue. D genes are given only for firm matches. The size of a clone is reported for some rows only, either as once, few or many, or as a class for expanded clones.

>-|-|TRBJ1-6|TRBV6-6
CASSPKGRNNSPLHF
TGTGCCAGCAGTCCCAAGGGACGGAATAATTCACCCCTCCACTTT
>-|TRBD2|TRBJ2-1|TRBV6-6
CASSSPGGGYDEQFF
TGTGCCAGCAGCTCCCCCGGGGGAGGGTACGATGAGCAGTTCTTC
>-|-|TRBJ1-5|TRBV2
CASSADGSNQPQHF
TGTGCCAGCAGCGCTGACGGAAGCAATCAGCCCCAGCATTTT
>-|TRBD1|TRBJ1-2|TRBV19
CASSILWDREYGYTF
TGTGCCAGTAGTATACTCTGGGACAGGGAGTATGGCTACACCTTC
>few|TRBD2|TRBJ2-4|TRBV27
CASSSQREGLGNIQYF
TGTGCCAGCAGTTCTCAGCGGGAGGGCCTTGGAAACATTCAGTACTTC
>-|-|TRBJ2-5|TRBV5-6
CASSGPRGETQYF
TGTGCCAGCTCCGGCCCGCGGGGTGAGACCCAGTACTTC
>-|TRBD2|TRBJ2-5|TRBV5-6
CASRAAGTSGIGETQYF
TGTGCCAGCAGGGCGGCCGGGACTAGCGGGATTGGAGAGACCCAGTACTTC
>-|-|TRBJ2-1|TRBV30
CAGRQPNPANEQFF
TGTGCCGGGCGTCAGCCCAACCCCGCCAATGAGCAGTTCTTC
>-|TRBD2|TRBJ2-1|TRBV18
CASSPERTSGEQFF
TGTGCCAGCTCACCCGAGCGGACTAGCGGTGAGCAGTTCTTC
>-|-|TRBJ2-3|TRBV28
CASKSGGRTDTQYF
TGTGCCAGCAAGTCGGGGGGCCGCACAGATACGCAGTATTTT
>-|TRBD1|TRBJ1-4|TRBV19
CASSGGVTGGPEKLFF
TGTGCCAGTAGTGGAGGGGTTACAGGGGGCCCGGAAAAACTGTTTTTT
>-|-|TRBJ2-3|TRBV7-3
CASSPRGEGTDTQYF
TGTGCCAGCAGCCCGAGGGGGGAAGGCACAGATACGCAGTATTTT
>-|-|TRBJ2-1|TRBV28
CASSLRLSSFTNNEQFF
TGTGCCAGCAGTTTAAGACTGAGCAGCTTCACTAACAATGAGCAGTTCTTC
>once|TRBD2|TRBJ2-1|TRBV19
CASSSLAGGPGYNEQFF
TGTGCCAGTAGTAGCCTAGCGGGGGGGCCGGGATACAATGAGCAGTTCTTC
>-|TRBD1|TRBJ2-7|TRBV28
CASRGPGQGTYEQYF
TGTGCCAGCAGAGGGCCGGGACAGGGAACCTACGAGCAGTACTTC
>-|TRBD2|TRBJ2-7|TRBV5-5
CASSPVGLARPYEQYF
TGTGCCAGCAGCCCGGTGGGACTAGCGCGACCCTACGAGCAGTACTTC
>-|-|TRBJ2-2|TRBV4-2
CASSQDHYPGSTGELFF
TGTGCCAGCAGCCAAGATCACTACCCGGGAAGTACCGGGGAGCTGTTTTTT
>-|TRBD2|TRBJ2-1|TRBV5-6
CASSLGLGGPEEQFF
TGTGCCAGCAGCTTGGGGCTGGGAGGGCCTGAGGAGCAGTTCTTC
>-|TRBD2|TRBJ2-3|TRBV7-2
CASSSAPKRGAPTDTQYF
TGTGCCAGCAGCTCGGCCCCCAAGCGGGGGGCACCCACAGATACGCAGTATTTT
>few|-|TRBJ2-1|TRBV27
CASRLGVNEQFF
TGTGCCAGCAGACTCGGGGTCAATGAGCAGTTCTTC
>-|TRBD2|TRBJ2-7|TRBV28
CASSLYVWRGTDSYEQYF
TGTGCCAGCAGTTTATATGTTTGGCGGGGGACGGACTCCTACGAGCAGTACTTC
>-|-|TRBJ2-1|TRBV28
CASSSLGGGNNEQFF
TGTGCCAGCAGTTCGTTAGGTGGCGGAAACAATGAGCAGTTCTTC
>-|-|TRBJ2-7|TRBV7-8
CASSKPQGRYEQYF
TGTGCCAGCAGCAAGCCTCAGGGACGGTACGAGCAGTACTTC
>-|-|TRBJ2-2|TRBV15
CATSRQGGDIGELFF
TGTGCCACCAGCAGACAGGGTGGAGATATCGGGGAGCTGTTTTTT
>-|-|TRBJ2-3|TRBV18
CASSPLTASTDTQYF
TGTGCCAGCTCACCACTGACAGCTAGCACAGATACGCAGTATTTT
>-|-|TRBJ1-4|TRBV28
CASSLRIWGAREKLFF
TGTGCCAGCAGTTTGCGTATATGGGGGGCGAGGGAAAAACTGTTTTTT
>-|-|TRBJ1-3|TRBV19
CATSARLLWDSGNTIYF
TGTGCCACCTCCGCCCGACTACTTTGGGATTCGGGAAACACCATATATTTT
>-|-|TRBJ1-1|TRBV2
CASNLWKMNTEAFF
TGTGCCAGCAATTTGTGGAAAATGAACACTGAAGCTTTCTTT
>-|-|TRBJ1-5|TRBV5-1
CASSPDTDHNQPQHF
TGCGCCAGCAGCCCGGACACGGACCACAATCAGCCCCAGCATTTT
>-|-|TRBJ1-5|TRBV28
CASIPIGGAQPQHF
TGTGCCAGCATCCCAATTGGGGGAGCTCAGCCCCAGCATTTT
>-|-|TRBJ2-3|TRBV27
CASRLGFTSTDTQYF
TGTGCCAGCAGACTAGGCTTTACTAGCACAGATACGCAGTATTTT
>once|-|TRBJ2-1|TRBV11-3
CASGRVEQFF
TGTGCCAGCGGGCGGGTGGAGCAGTTCTTC
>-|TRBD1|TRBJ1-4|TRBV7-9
CASSVITGGRNEKLFF
TGTGCCAGCAGCGTAATAACAGGGGGCAGGAATGAAAAACTGTTTTTT
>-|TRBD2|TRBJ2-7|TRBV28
CASSFSGSQNEQYF
TGTGCCAGCAGTTTTAGCGGGAGCCAAAACGAGCAGTACTTC
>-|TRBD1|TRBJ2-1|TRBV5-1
CASSIRDRGPAEQFF
TGCGCCAGCAGTATCCGGGACAGGGGACCCGCGGAGCAGTTCTTC
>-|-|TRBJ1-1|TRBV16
CASSPTAGGMNTEAFF
TGTGCCAGCAGCCCTACCGCGGGAGGGATGAACACTGAAGCTTTCTTT
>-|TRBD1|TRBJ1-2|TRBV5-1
CASSWTGGAYGYTF
TGCGCCAGCAGCTGGACAGGGGGCGCGTATGGCTACACCTTC
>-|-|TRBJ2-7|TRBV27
CASSPKGPYEQYF
TGTGCCAGCAGCCCCAAGGGTCCCTACGAGCAGTACTTC
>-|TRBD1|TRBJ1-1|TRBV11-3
CASSSRGATEAFF
TGTGCCAGCAGCTCCAGGGGGGCCACTGAAGCTTTCTTT
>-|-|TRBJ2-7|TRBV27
CASIWGHEQYF
TGTGCCAGCATATGGGGACACGAGCAGTACTTC
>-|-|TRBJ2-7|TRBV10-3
CAISTVQPSSYEQYF
TGTGCCATCAGTACCGTCCAGCCTAGCTCCTACGAGCAGTACTTC
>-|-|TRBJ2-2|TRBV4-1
CATKRPSGELFF
TGCGCCACCAAGAGGCCATCCGGGGAGCTGTTTTTT
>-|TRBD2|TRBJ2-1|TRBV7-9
CASSLRAGLADNEQFF
TGTGCCAGCAGCTTACGGGCCGGACTAGCGGATAATGAGCAGTTCTTC
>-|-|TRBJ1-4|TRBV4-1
CASSQGAGGYSNEKLFF
TGCGCCAGCAGCCAAGGGGCGGGGGGTTACTCCAATGAAAAACTGTTTTTT
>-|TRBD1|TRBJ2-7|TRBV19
CASSTGQGSLYEQYF
TGTGCCAGTAGTACGGGACAGGGGAGTCTCTACGAGCAGTACTTC
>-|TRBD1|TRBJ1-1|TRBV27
CASSPRTGGVNTEAFF
TGTGCCAGCAGTCCTCGGACAGGGGGAGTTAACACTGAAGCTTTCTTT
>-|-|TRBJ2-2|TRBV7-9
CASSAPRGGTANTGELFF
TGTGCCAGCAGCGCCCCCCGGGGAGGGACAGCTAACACCGGGGAGCTGTTTTTT
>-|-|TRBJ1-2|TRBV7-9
CASSVYRDGGYTF
TGTGCCAGCAGCGTATACAGGGACGGTGGCTACACCTTC
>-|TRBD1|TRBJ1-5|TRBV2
CASRQEPGGGNQPQHF
TGTGCCAGCAGACAAGAACCAGGGGGCGGCAATCAGCCCCAGCATTTT
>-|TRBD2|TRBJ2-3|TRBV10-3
CAINRLAESTDTQYF
TGTGCCATCAACCGACTAGCGGAAAGCACAGATACGCAGTATTTT
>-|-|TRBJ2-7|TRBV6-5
CASSYGGLEKQYF
TGTGCCAGCAGTTACGGGGGGTTGGAGAAGCAGTACTTC
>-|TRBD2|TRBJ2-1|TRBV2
CASSALAGGPPHIFEQFF
TGTGCCAGCAGTGCACTAGCGGGAGGGCCCCCACATATTTTTGAGCAGTTCTTC
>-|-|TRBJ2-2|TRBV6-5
CASSRPPGPGELFF
TGTGCCAGCAGTCGACCCCCGGGCCCCGGGGAGCTGTTTTTT
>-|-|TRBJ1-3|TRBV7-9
CASSATEAGNTIYF
TGTGCCAGCAGCGCTACCGAGGCTGGAAACACCATATATTTT
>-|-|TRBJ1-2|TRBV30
CAWSVEGMNGYTF
TGTGCCTGGAGTGTAGAAGGGATGAATGGCTACACCTTC